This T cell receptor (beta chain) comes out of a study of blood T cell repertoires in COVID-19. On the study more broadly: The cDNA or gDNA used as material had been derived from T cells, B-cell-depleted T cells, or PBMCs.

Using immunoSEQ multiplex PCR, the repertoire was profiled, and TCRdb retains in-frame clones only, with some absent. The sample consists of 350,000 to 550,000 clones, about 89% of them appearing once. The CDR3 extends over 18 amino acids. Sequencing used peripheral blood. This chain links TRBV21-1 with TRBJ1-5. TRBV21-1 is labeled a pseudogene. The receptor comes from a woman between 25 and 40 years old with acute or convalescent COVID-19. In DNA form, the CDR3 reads TGTGCCAGCACCTATTGGGGCCGCAATGGACTAAGCAATCAGCCCCAGCATTTT. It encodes CASTYWGRNGLSNQPQHF.